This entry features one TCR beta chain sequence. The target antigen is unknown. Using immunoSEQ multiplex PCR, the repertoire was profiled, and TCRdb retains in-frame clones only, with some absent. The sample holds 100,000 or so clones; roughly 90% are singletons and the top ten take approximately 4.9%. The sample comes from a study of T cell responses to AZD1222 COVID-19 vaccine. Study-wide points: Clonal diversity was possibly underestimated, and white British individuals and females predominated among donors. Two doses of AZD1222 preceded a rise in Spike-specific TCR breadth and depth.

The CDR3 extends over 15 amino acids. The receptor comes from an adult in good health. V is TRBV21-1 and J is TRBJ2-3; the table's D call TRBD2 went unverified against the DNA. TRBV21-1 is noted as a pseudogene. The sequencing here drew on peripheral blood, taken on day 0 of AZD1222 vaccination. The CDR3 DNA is TGTGCCAGCCGAAACGGGGGGGACAACACAGATACGCAGTATTTT. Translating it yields CASRNGGDNTDTQYF.